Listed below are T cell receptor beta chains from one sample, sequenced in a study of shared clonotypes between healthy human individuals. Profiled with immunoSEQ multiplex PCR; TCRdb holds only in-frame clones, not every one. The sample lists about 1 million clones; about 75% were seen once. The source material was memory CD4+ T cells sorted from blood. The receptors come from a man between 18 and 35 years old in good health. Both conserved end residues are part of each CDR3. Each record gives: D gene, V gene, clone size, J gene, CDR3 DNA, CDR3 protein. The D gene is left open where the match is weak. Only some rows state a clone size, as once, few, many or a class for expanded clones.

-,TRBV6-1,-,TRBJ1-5,TGTGCCAGCTCATGGAGCAATCAGCCCCAGCATTTT,CASSWSNQPQHF
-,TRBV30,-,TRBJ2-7,TGTGCCTGGAGTGCCGAGGGGGTGGGGACCTACGAGCAGTACTTC,CAWSAEGVGTYEQYF
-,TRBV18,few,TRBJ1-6,TGTGCCAGCTCACCAGACCGGGTATCGGGGAATTCACCCCTCCACTTT,CASSPDRVSGNSPLHF
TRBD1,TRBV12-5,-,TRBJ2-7,TGTGCTAGTGGTTTGGAGTGGACAGGGGCCACCTACGAGCAGTACTTC,CASGLEWTGATYEQYF
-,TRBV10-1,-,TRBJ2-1,TGCGCCAGCAGTGAGGGAGGTGAGCAGTTCTTC,CASSEGGEQFF
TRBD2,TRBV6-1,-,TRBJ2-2,TGTGCCAGCAGTGATAGCACTAGCGGGGGGGCATTGCGGACCGGGGAGCTGTTTTTT,CASSDSTSGGALRTGELFF
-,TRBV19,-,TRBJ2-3,TGTGCCAGTAGTGAGACAGGATCTAGCACAGATACGCAGTATTTT,CASSETGSSTDTQYF
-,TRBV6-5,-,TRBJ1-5,TGTGCCAGCAGTTTTTCTTTCAATCAGCCCCAGCATTTT,CASSFSFNQPQHF
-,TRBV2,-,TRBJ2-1,TGTGCCAGCAGTATCAACCGGGACGGTGAGCAGTTCTTC,CASSINRDGEQFF
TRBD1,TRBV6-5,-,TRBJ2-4,TGTGCCAGCACGGGCACCGGGACAGGCAAAAACATTCAGTACTTC,CASTGTGTGKNIQYF
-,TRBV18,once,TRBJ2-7,TGTGCCAGCTCATTCTCGCCCCAGGGCTACGAGCAGTACTTC,CASSFSPQGYEQYF
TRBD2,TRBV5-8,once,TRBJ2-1,TGTGCCAGCAGCTGGTCGACTAGCGGGGTATACAATGAGCAGTTCTTC,CASSWSTSGVYNEQFF
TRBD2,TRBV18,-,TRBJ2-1,TGTGCCAGCTCACCGATTTGGGGGGGCAATGAGCAGTTCTTC,CASSPIWGGNEQFF
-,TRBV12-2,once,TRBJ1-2,TGTGCAAGTCGCTTAGTCACGGCTAACTATGGCTACACCTTC,CASRLVTANYGYTF
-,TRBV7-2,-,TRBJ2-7,TGTGCCAGCAGCTTAGGTTCGGGTTATGGGGTGTACGAGCAGTACTTC,CASSLGSGYGVYEQYF
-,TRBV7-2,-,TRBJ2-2,TGTGCCAGCAGCTTAGGCCCGACTAGTTCCGGGGAGCTGTTTTTT,CASSLGPTSSGELFF
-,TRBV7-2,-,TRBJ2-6,TGTGCCAGCAGCCTCCGGGGTGGGGAGCCTGGGGCCAACGTCCTGACTTTC,CASSLRGGEPGANVLTF
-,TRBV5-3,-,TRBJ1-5,TGTGCCAGAAGCAACGGACCGAGCTTTGGCCATAATAGCAATCAGCCCCAGCATTTT,CARSNGPSFGHNSNQPQHF
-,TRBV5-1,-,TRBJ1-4,TGCGCCAGCAGCTCACAAGGGGCAACTAATGAAAAACTGTTTTTT,CASSSQGATNEKLFF
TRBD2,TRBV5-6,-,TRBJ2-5,TGTGCCAGCAGCTGGGGACTAGCGGGGACGGACCAAGAGACCCAGTACTTC,CASSWGLAGTDQETQYF
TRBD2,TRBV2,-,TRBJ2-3,TGTGCCTCCTCGGGAGGGAGGGGAGGCACAGATACGCAGTATTTT,CASSGGRGGTDTQYF
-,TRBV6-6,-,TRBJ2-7,TGTGCCAGCAGTTACTCGGAGTACGAGCAGTACTTC,CASSYSEYEQYF
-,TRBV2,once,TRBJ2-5,TGTGCCAGCAGTGACCTAAATCGTGGGGCCCAGTACTTC,CASSDLNRGAQYF
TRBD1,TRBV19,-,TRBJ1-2,TGTGCCAGCAGCCAACAGGGGCTCTATGGCTACACCTTC,CASSQQGLYGYTF
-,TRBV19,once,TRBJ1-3,TGTGCCTCAGGGGTCGCTGGAAACACCATATATTTT,CASGVAGNTIYF
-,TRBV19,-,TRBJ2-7,TGTGCCAGTAGTGACCAGGGGAGCTACGAGCAGTACTTC,CASSDQGSYEQYF
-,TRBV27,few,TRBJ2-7,TGTGCCAGCAGTTCCGTCTACGAGCAGTACTTC,CASSSVYEQYF
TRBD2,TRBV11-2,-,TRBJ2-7,TGTGCCAGCGGGGGACTAGCTACCCACGAGCAGTACTTC,CASGGLATHEQYF
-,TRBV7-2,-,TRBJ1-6,TGTGCCAGCAGCCCAGTCCTTACCGGGAATTCACCCCTCCACTTT,CASSPVLTGNSPLHF
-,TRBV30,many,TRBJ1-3,TGTGCCTGGAATGGTCCTCCTGGAAACACCATATATTTT,CAWNGPPGNTIYF
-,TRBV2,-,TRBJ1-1,TGTGCCAGCAGTGAAGCGCTTCTGGGTTACGGTCTAATGAACACTGAAGCTTTCTTT,CASSEALLGYGLMNTEAFF
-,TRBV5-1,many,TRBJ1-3,TGCGCCAGCAGCCCGACGGACTCCTTCTCTGGAAACACCATATATTTT,CASSPTDSFSGNTIYF
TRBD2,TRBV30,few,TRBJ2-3,TGTGCCTGGAACCAACGGGGGGGGCCCACAGATACGCAGTATTTT,CAWNQRGGPTDTQYF
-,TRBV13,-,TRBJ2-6,TGTGCCAGCAGCCTTGGATCCAGGGCTGGGGCCAACGTCCTGACTTTC,CASSLGSRAGANVLTF
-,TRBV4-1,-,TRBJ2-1,TGCGCCAGCAGCCAAGATCCATCCAGGAATGAGCAGTTCTTC,CASSQDPSRNEQFF
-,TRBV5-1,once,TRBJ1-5,TGCGCCAGCAGCTTAGGAGAAGATCGCAATCAGCCCCAGCATTTT,CASSLGEDRNQPQHF
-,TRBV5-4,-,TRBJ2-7,TGTGCCAGCAGCTTGCTTGGGGGTAGCGAGGAGCAGTACTTC,CASSLLGGSEEQYF
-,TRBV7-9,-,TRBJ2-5,TGTGCCAGCAGCTTAGTAGCAAATAGAGGACTGGGGAAAGAGACCCAGTACTTC,CASSLVANRGLGKETQYF
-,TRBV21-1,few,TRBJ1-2,TGTGCCAGTATCTCGGAGAGGGGGGGGCACAATGGCTACACCTTC,CASISERGGHNGYTF